This is a list of T cell receptor beta chains from one sample in a study of blood T cell repertoires in COVID-19. The assay was immunoSEQ multiplex PCR, and TCRdb's table has in-frame clones only and misses some. This table holds roughly 300,000 clones, around 82% found once. The sample comprised peripheral blood. All receptors derive from a woman between 50 and 59 years old with acute or convalescent COVID-19. The CDR3 runs from the conserved cysteine through the conserved F or W. The order of the fields is D gene, J gene, clone size, V gene, CDR3 protein, CDR3 DNA. The D gene is left open where the match is weak. For some rows the clone size is stated as once, few or many, or as a class when expanded; others skip it.

>TRBD1|TRBJ1-2|few|TRBV11-2
CASSSPPWDRDLTDYGYTF
TGTGCCAGCAGCTCCCCCCCGTGGGACAGGGATTTAACGGACTATGGCTACACCTTC
>-|TRBJ2-1|-|TRBV3-1/TRBV3-2
CASSQDNRSSRFF
TGTGCCAGCAGCCAAGATAATCGAAGTAGTCGGTTCTTC
>TRBD1|TRBJ1-2|-|TRBV6-6
CASEGTGYNGYTF
TGTGCCAGCGAGGGGACAGGTTATAATGGCTACACCTTC
>TRBD2|TRBJ2-3|-|TRBV4-1
CASSQGTSGPDTQYF
TGCGCCAGCAGCCAAGGGACTAGCGGGCCAGATACGCAGTATTTT
>-|TRBJ1-1|-|TRBV15
CATSRAKVGSTEAFF
TGTGCCACCAGCAGAGCCAAGGTAGGGAGTACTGAAGCTTTCTTT
>-|TRBJ1-1|-|TRBV4-1
CASSQAGVGTEAFF
TGCGCCAGCAGCCAAGCAGGGGTGGGCACTGAAGCTTTCTTT
>-|TRBJ2-5|-|TRBV5-1
CASSQDPGRETQYF
TGCGCCAGCAGCCAAGACCCGGGGAGAGAGACCCAGTACTTC
>TRBD1|TRBJ2-5|-|TRBV27
CASSFFLGTEETQYF
TGTGCCAGCAGTTTTTTCCTGGGGACAGAAGAGACCCAGTACTTC
>TRBD1|TRBJ1-2|-|TRBV3-1/TRBV3-2
CASRLGGGYGYTF
TGTGCCAGCAGGTTAGGGGGCGGCTATGGCTACACCTTC
>TRBD1|TRBJ1-2|-|TRBV6-5
CASSLTGQGNYGYTF
TGTGCCAGCAGTCTAACGGGACAGGGGAACTATGGCTACACCTTC
>-|TRBJ1-2|-|TRBV7-2
CASSFDRSDYGYTF
TGTGCCAGCAGCTTCGACAGGTCGGACTATGGCTACACCTTC
>TRBD2|TRBJ2-1|-|TRBV7-9
CASSRAGGPENEQFF
TGTGCCAGCAGCCGCGCGGGGGGCCCGGAGAATGAGCAGTTCTTC
>TRBD1|TRBJ1-4|-|TRBV9
CASSGQGGNEKLFF
TGTGCCAGCAGTGGACAGGGTGGTAATGAAAAACTGTTTTTT
>-|TRBJ2-5|-|TRBV7-9
CASSVDSQETQYF
TGTGCCAGCAGCGTAGACAGTCAAGAGACCCAGTACTTC
>-|TRBJ1-6|once|TRBV19
CASSHRESYNSPLHF
TGTGCCAGTAGCCACCGGGAGTCTTATAATTCACCCCTCCACTTT
>TRBD2|TRBJ2-2|-|TRBV30
CALAKASGNTGELFF
TGTGCCTTAGCTAAGGCTAGCGGGAACACCGGGGAGCTGTTTTTT
>-|TRBJ1-1|-|TRBV5-5
CASSFGGNTEAFF
TGTGCCAGCAGCTTCGGGGGGAACACTGAAGCTTTCTTT
>-|TRBJ1-2|-|TRBV19
CASSIGTAYGYTF
TGTGCCAGTAGTATAGGGACAGCGTATGGCTACACCTTC
>-|TRBJ1-3|-|TRBV3-1/TRBV3-2
CASSQDDSGSGNTIYF
TGTGCCAGCAGCCAAGATGATTCAGGGTCTGGAAACACCATATATTTT
>TRBD2|TRBJ2-5|-|TRBV7-3
CASSPSGVAGVGETQYF
TGTGCCAGCAGCCCCTCGGGGGTGGCGGGAGTAGGTGAGACCCAGTACTTC
>-|TRBJ1-1|-|TRBV5-1
CASSLDLGVGAEAFF
TGCGCCAGCAGCTTGGATCTGGGAGTAGGCGCTGAAGCTTTCTTT
>-|TRBJ2-3|once|TRBV20-1
CSASSTGQQYF
TGCAGTGCTAGTAGTACAGGCCAGCAGTATTTT
>-|TRBJ1-5|few|TRBV6-1
CASTRQSDSNQPQHF
TGTGCCAGCACGCGACAGAGTGATAGCAATCAGCCCCAGCATTTT
>TRBD1|TRBJ1-4|-|TRBV3-1/TRBV3-2
CASSLSQGIVAEKLFF
TGTGCCAGCAGCCTTTCACAGGGGATTGTGGCTGAAAAACTGTTTTTT
>-|TRBJ1-5|-|TRBV10-3
CAISAGTQPQHF
TGTGCCATCAGTGCAGGGACACAGCCCCAGCATTTT
>TRBD2|TRBJ2-1|once|TRBV18
CASSTRRGEATHNEQFF
TGTGCCAGCTCGACCCGCCGGGGGGAGGCCACTCACAATGAGCAGTTCTTC
>TRBD2|TRBJ2-2|-|TRBV11-2
CASTRTSGRAGELFF
TGTGCCAGCACCCGGACTAGCGGGAGGGCCGGGGAGCTGTTTTTT
>TRBD1|TRBJ1-6|few|TRBV6-6
CASSRDRGQSPLHF
TGTGCCAGCAGTCGGGACAGGGGACAGTCACCCCTCCACTTT
>-|TRBJ2-5|-|TRBV21-1
CASSARDRGKTQYF
TGTGCCAGCAGCGCCCGGGACAGGGGGAAGACCCAGTACTTC
>-|TRBJ1-5|-|TRBV7-2
CASSLEGQGNQPQHF
TGTGCCAGCAGCTTAGAGGGGCAGGGCAATCAGCCCCAGCATTTT
>TRBD2|TRBJ2-1|-|TRBV24-1
CATSKSRAGGIHNEQFF
TGTGCCACCTCTAAAAGTCGAGCGGGAGGGATTCACAATGAGCAGTTCTTC
>-|TRBJ1-5|-|TRBV10-3
CAAKGEIGNQPQHF
TGTGCCGCAAAAGGGGAAATTGGCAATCAGCCCCAGCATTTT
>-|TRBJ2-7|-|TRBV2
CASSVKNRQGRSYEQYF
TGTGCCAGCAGTGTAAAGAATCGGCAGGGTAGGTCCTACGAGCAGTACTTC
>TRBD2|TRBJ2-7|-|TRBV10-3
CAISELAGNSYEQYF
TGTGCCATCAGTGAACTAGCGGGTAACTCCTACGAGCAGTACTTC
>-|TRBJ1-5|-|TRBV24-1
CATSDLAGDSNQPQHF
TGTGCCACCAGTGATTTGGCGGGGGATAGCAATCAGCCCCAGCATTTT
>-|TRBJ1-1|-|TRBV2
CASNEGGGSTEAFF
TGTGCCAGCAATGAAGGAGGGGGAAGCACTGAAGCTTTCTTT
>TRBD2|TRBJ2-5|-|TRBV7-2
CASSQGLAGGPLETQYF
TGTGCCAGCAGCCAGGGACTAGCGGGGGGGCCACTCGAGACCCAGTACTTC
>-|TRBJ1-2|-|TRBV19
CASRIGGAYGYTF
TGTGCCAGCCGGATCGGGGGTGCGTATGGCTACACCTTC
>TRBD2|TRBJ2-3|-|TRBV24-1
CATSRSGGSPTDTQYF
TGTGCCACCAGTAGGAGCGGGGGGTCCCCCACAGATACGCAGTATTTT
>-|TRBJ2-7|once|TRBV20-1
CSARLGGEQYF
TGCAGTGCTAGATTGGGGGGCGAGCAGTACTTC
>TRBD1|TRBJ2-7|-|TRBV30
CAWSVGQGYEQYF
TGTGCCTGGAGTGTAGGACAGGGCTACGAGCAGTACTTC
>-|TRBJ1-5|-|TRBV19
CASSPTLAVNQPQHF
TGTGCCAGTAGTCCAACCTTGGCAGTTAATCAGCCCCAGCATTTT
>-|TRBJ1-2|-|TRBV30
CAWSVRTANYGYTF
TGTGCCTGGAGTGTGCGGACAGCTAACTATGGCTACACCTTC
>TRBD1|TRBJ1-1|-|TRBV30
CAWTGQGVTEAFF
TGTGCCTGGACCGGACAGGGGGTAACTGAAGCTTTCTTT
>TRBD1|TRBJ1-1|-|TRBV9
CASSDRDRGLPTEAFF
TGTGCCAGCAGTGACCGGGACAGGGGGCTTCCCACTGAAGCTTTCTTT